These 10 T cell receptor beta chains came from one sample sequenced in a study of beta chain features in type 1 diabetes. Points from the study as a whole: Significant though moderate, a shortening of TCRB CDR3s appeared in all four CD4+ subsets of Type 1 diabetes patients.

All of the isolated RNA was reverse transcribed, so expressed TCRB transcripts were sequenced. The table came from immunoSEQ multiplex PCR; TCRdb's copy has only in-frame clones and leaves some out. The data show 140,000 or so clones, 10% to 15% seen once. These receptors' targets are unknown. Sequences were obtained from central memory CD4+ T cells from blood. The source of these receptors is a man between 18 and 35 years old with type 1 diabetes.

This chain joins TRBV7-9 and TRBJ2-1; D is uncertain. Germline CDR1 and CDR2: SEHNR and FQNEAQ (reference sequence). The CDR3 consists of 13 residues. Trimming took off 2 bases at V and 5 bases at J, with 7 bases between the two ends. CDR3 loop: CASSLSQDNEQFF. Here the CDR3 DNA reads TGTGCCAGCAGCTTATCGCAAGACAATGAGCAGTTCTTC.

About this clone: The junction shows a germline mismatch at one end, possibly a read error. As DNA, the CDR3 is TGTGCCAGTTCACCCTCGGCAGACGAGCAGTACTTC. Translating gives CASSPSADEQYF. V and J are TRBV18 and TRBJ2-7; D is uncertain. The CDR3 runs 12 residues. CDR1 is KGHSH, CDR2 LQKENI, per germline.

The genes are TRBV9 and TRBJ1-2; TRBD1 matches 7 bases. The CDR3 totals 14 residues. Trimming at V came to 5 bases and at J to 7 bases, leaving 11 bases not matched to a gene. The germline V gene has CDR1 SGDLS and CDR2 YYNGEE. The CDR3 loop is CASSPQGGAVGYTF. The CDR3 nucleotides read TGTGCCAGCAGTCCCCAGGGGGGCGCGGTTGGCTACACCTTC.

V and J are TRBV5-5 and TRBJ2-5; D could derive from TRBD1 or TRBD2 (5 bases each). V lost 3 bases and J 5 bases, leaving 14 bases between the germline ends. The germline V gene has CDR1 SGHKS and CDR2 YYEKEE (reference sequence). The CDR3 is 14 amino acids. The CDR3 DNA reads TGTGCCAGCAGCTGGGAATGGGGACGGGAGACCCAGTACTTC. Protein: CASSWEWGRETQYF. The full variable domain, completed using reference TRBV5-5 and TRBJ2-5, is DAGVTQSPTHLIKTRGQQVTLRCSPISGHKSVSWYQQVLGQGPQFIFQYYEKEERGRGNFPDRFSARQFPNYSSELNVNALLLGDSALYLCASSWEWGRETQYFGPGTRLLVL.

There are a few counts of this clone. V is TRBV6-1 and J is TRBJ1-2, with no clear D. The CDR3 totals 14 residues. Between the trimmed V and J ends, which lost 2 bases and 2 bases, there was a span of 9 bases. CDR1 is MNHNS and CDR2 is SASEGT in the germline V gene. In nucleotides, the CDR3 is TGTGCCAGCAGTGAAAGGGTCACGAACTATGGCTACACCTTC. It encodes CASSERVTNYGYTF.

V usage is TRBV2 and J usage is TRBJ1-6; a possible D gene is TRBD1 (6 bases). The CDR3 totals 13 residues. V gave up 9 bases and J gave up 7 bases, with 13 bases separating them. Germline V gene sequence: CDR1 SNHLY, CDR2 FYNNEI. The CDR3 coding sequence is TGTGCCAGAAGACAGGATATGAATTCACCCCTCCACTTT. Translated: CARRQDMNSPLHF.

This clone was recorded a few times. CDR3: CAWSGGDSPLHF. The CDR3 nucleotides are TGTGCCTGGAGTGGGGGGGATTCACCCCTCCACTTT. The V call is TRBV30, the J call TRBJ1-6, with a possible D match to TRBD1 (5 bases). CDR3 length: 12 amino acids. Germline V gene data show CDR1 as GTSNPN and CDR2 as SVGIG (reference sequence). V gave up 1 base and J gave up 8 bases, with 6 bases separating them.

This clone was seen repeatedly, ten times or more. CDR3 residues: CASSWTEGDEQFF. CDR3 bases: TGTGCCAGCAGTTGGACCGAAGGCGATGAGCAGTTCTTC. The rearrangement uses TRBV6-6 and TRBJ2-1; no reliable D call. V lost 4 bases to trimming and J lost 8 bases, with 12 bases between them. Germline V gives CDR1 MNHNY, CDR2 SVGAGI (reference sequence). The CDR3 extends over 13 amino acids.

In its sample, this clone was seen a few times. The V gene is TRBV4-2, the J gene TRBJ2-1; TRBD2 is a possible D gene (7 bases). This CDR3 has 17 amino acids. Germline V gene data show CDR1 as LGHNA and CDR2 as YNFKEQ. V was trimmed by 1 base and J by 7 bases, leaving 20 bases between them. The CDR3 here is CASSQGRGGAIGNEQFF. CDR3 DNA: TGTGCCAGCAGCCAAGGCCGAGGGGGGGCGATTGGGAATGAGCAGTTCTTC.

This clone was observed at least ten times. V is TRBV7-3 and J is TRBJ2-5, with 13 positions matching TRBD2. CDR3 length: 16 amino acids. Trimming took 5 bases from V and 2 from J; bases not matched to a gene: 5. Germline V gene data show CDR1 as SGHTA and CDR2 as FQGTGA. The CDR3 protein is CASSPGTSGEQETQYF. For the CDR3, the DNA is TGTGCCAGCAGCCCGGGGACTAGCGGGGAACAAGAGACCCAGTACTTC.